The TCR beta chain under discussion was sequenced for a study of Ad26.COV2.S vaccination and SARS-CoV-2 variants. The overall study: Doses of Ad26.COV2.S were injected into muscle once or twice, 56 days apart.

The CDR3 loop spans 15 amino acids. CDR1 LNHDA and CDR2 SQIVND come from the germline V gene (reference sequence). Trimming removed 1 base from V and 0 bases from J, with 9 bases in between. Sequencing used immunoSEQ multiplex PCR; TCRdb keeps in-frame clones, though not all of them. The sample lists some 640,000 clones, about 89% seen once, with about 1.5% in the top ten. The treatment was: over 15 received Ad26.COV2.S at low or high dose, single or two shots; 5 received placebo; per-sample allocation not given. Collection of the samples took place on day 63 after the first injection of vaccine or placebo.

This receptor was identified in a person aged 18 to 59 who received the Ad26.COV2.S COVID-19 vaccine or a placebo. The source was peripheral blood, collected in a trial of Ad26.COV2.S vaccine versus placebo. V and J are TRBV19 and TRBJ1-1, with a tentative D call TRBD1 (6 bases). The CDR3 loop reads CASSIAGGMNTEAFF. The CDR3 nucleotides read TGTGCCAGTAGTATAGCGGGGGGCATGAACACTGAAGCTTTCTTT.